The 31 T cell receptor beta chains in this list originate from one sample, sequenced in a study of Graves' ophthalmopathy and Graves' hyperthyroidism. Amplifying from RNA transcripts, the study obtained TCR beta CDR3 regions. RT-PCR in the first round used HTBI primers; a second-round multiplex PCR followed. From the multiplex PCR reads, TCRdb called clonotypes with MiXCR, one entry per CDR3 protein. Of 680,000 or so distinct CDR3 sequences detected, 22% appear once; the ten largest clones hold roughly 7.4%. The sample consisted of peripheral blood. The receptors were sampled from a young woman with stable Graves' hyperthyroidism. Some clones in this sample may be carry-over from other donors' samples.

This clonotype was picked up one time. The V and J genes are TRBV6-1 and TRBJ2-7; possibly TRBD2 for D (5 bases). V lost 6 bases and J 2 bases, leaving 11 bases between the germline ends. CDR3 length: 13 residues. Germline V lookup: CDR1 MNHNS, CDR2 SASEGT. Here the CDR3 DNA reads TGTGCCAGCAGCGAAATCGGGACCTACGAGCAGTACTTC. Translating gives CASSEIGTYEQYF.

This clonotype showed up many times. The chain carries TRBV20-1 and TRBJ1-1; a weak D match, TRBD1 (6 bases). CDR1 and CDR2 (germline): DFQATT, SNEGSKA (reference sequence). This CDR3 contains 13 residues. Deletions cut 3 bases from V and 5 bases from J, with 13 bases between. This chain's CDR3 is CSASNREGTEAFF. CDR3 sequence (DNA): TGCAGTGCTAGTAACAGGGAAGGGACTGAAGCTTTCTTT.

This rearrangement joins TRBV15 to TRBJ2-7; TRBD1 matches at 9 bases. Germline CDR1 LNHNV, CDR2 YYDKDF (reference sequence). The CDR3 is 14 amino acids. V dropped 8 bases and J dropped 2; count of bases not matched to a gene: 7. The chain's CDR3 is CATPPGTGPYEQYF. CDR3 bases: TGTGCCACCCCCCCCGGGACAGGGCCCTACGAGCAGTACTTC. The whole variable domain, filled in from reference TRBV15 and TRBJ2-7, reads DAMVIQNPRYQVTQFGKPVTLSCSQTLNHNVMYWYQQKSSQAPKLLFHYYDKDFNNEADTPDNFQSRRPNTSFCFLDIRSPGLGDTAMYLCATPPGTGPYEQYFGPGTRLTVT.

V and J are TRBV19 and TRBJ1-1; D unresolved. The length of the CDR3 is 13 residues. Germline CDR1 is LNHDA and CDR2 is SQIVND (reference sequence). V was trimmed by 5 bases and J by 6 bases, leaving 13 bases between them. CDR3 sequence (DNA): TGTGCCAGTAGTGGCGCGGGCTTCGCTGAAGCTTTCTTT. It is translated as CASSGAGFAEAFF.

J is TRBJ2-7 and V is TRBV5-7, with 10 bases aligning to TRBD1. TRBV5-7 is annotated as an ORF whose role is uncertain. J gave up 7 bases and V 4 bases, and 8 bases lay outside the gene matches. This CDR3 is built from 14 residues. The CDR3 sequence: CASSTGTGVGEQYF. The CDR3 nucleotides read TGTGCCAGCAGCACCGGGACAGGGGTTGGTGAGCAGTACTTC.

This clonotype has a count of ten or more. The chain recombines TRBV27 with TRBJ1-6; possibly TRBD1 for D (5 bases). The CDR3 spans 14 residues. V dropped 2 bases and J dropped 10 bases, with 12 bases sitting between them. Germline CDR1 is MNHEY and CDR2 is SMNVEV (reference sequence). CDR3 sequence: CASSLMGEESPLHF. DNA of the CDR3: TGTGCCAGCAGTTTAATGGGGGAAGAATCACCCCTCCACTTT.

About this clonotype: The junction differs from germline at one of its ends, possibly a read error. The chain is built from TRBV5-1 and TRBJ2-4; 7 nucleotides line up with TRBD1. Per the germline V gene, CDR1 is SGHRS and CDR2 is YFSETQ. The CDR3 contains 17 residues. The CDR3 DNA sequence: TGCGCCAGCAGCTTGGCCCTCTCCAGGGGGTCGGAAAACATTAAGTACTTC. It specifies CASSLALSRGSENIKYF.

This clonotype was seen ten or more times. The CDR3 sequence: CSVWLANTEAFF. CDR3 coding DNA: TGCAGCGTGTGGCTCGCGAACACTGAAGCTTTCTTT. This rearrangement joins TRBV29-1 to TRBJ1-1; D unresolved. Trimming cost V 6 bases and J 1 base, with 9 bases left between them. Looked up from germline, CDR1 is SQVTM and CDR2 is ANQGSEA. CDR3 length equals 12 residues.

The V call is TRBV27, the J call TRBJ1-1, with 7 bases lining up with TRBD1. Germline V lookup: CDR1 MNHEY, CDR2 SMNVEV (reference sequence). This CDR3 is 22 amino acids long. After removal of 1 base from V and 0 bases from J, the junction contained 23 bases not matched to a gene. CDR3 amino acids: CASSLYFDVVVRQGPMNTEAFF. CDR3 sequence (DNA): TGTGCCAGCAGTTTATATTTCGACGTGGTGGTCCGACAGGGCCCCATGAACACTGAAGCTTTCTTT.

This clonotype was detected many times. The chain uses TRBV19 and TRBJ2-6; D is undetermined. Germline assignment: CDR1 LNHDA and CDR2 SQIVND (reference sequence). Trimming shortened V by 10 bases and J by 3 bases, and 13 bases separated the two germline ends. The CDR3 loop spans 14 amino acids. CDR3 region: CATQGVHGANVLTF. In nucleotides, the CDR3 is TGTGCCACCCAAGGTGTGCATGGGGCCAACGTCCTGACTTTC.

Ten or more counts support this clonotype. The rearrangement uses TRBV7-4 and TRBJ2-7, with 9 bases lining up with TRBD1. From germline, CDR1 is SGHVT and CDR2 SQSDAQ. V shed 5 bases and J 5 bases; nucleotides not matched to a gene: 10. The CDR3 is 15 amino acids. The CDR3, as DNA: TGTGCCAGCAGCACCCGACAGGGGGGACAACACGAGCAGTACTTC. Its protein product is CASSTRQGGQHEQYF.

This clonotype showed up many times. This chain links TRBV30 with TRBJ1-5; the D gene is possibly TRBD1 (5 bases). V gave up 0 bases and J gave up 0 bases, with 9 bases separating them. The CDR3 runs 15 residues. Germline V gives CDR1 GTSNPN, CDR2 SVGIG (reference sequence). As DNA, the CDR3 is TGTGCCTGGAGTGTAAAGGGGACTAGCAATCAGCCCCAGCATTTT. Residues: CAWSVKGTSNQPQHF.

This clonotype came up many times. A read error may produce the germline difference seen at one junction end. V usage is TRBV12-3 or TRBV12-4 and J usage is TRBJ2-4, with a possible D match to TRBD2 (6 bases). This CDR3 is 15 amino acids long. CDR3 region: CASEHWGVEENIKYF. As DNA, the CDR3 is TGTGCCAGTGAACACTGGGGGGTGGAGGAAAACATTAAGTACTTC.

J is TRBJ1-6 and V is TRBV20-1; 7 bases line up with TRBD1. The ends lost 3 bases at V and 3 bases at J; junction bases unmatched: 2. The CDR3 consists of 14 residues. The germline CDR1 and CDR2 sequences are DFQATT and SNEGSKA (reference sequence). The CDR3 here is CSASDRVYNSPLHF. Written as DNA, the CDR3 is TGCAGTGCTAGTGACAGGGTCTATAATTCACCCCTCCACTTT.

The count of this clonotype is one. One junction end disagrees with the germline gene, perhaps due to a read error. The chain joins TRBV10-3 to TRBJ2-2, with D possibly being TRBD1 (6 bases). Germline lookup yields CDR1 ENHRY and CDR2 SYGVKD. The CDR3 totals 14 residues. CDR3 residues: CTILGTHGPGELFF. The CDR3 DNA follows: TGTACCATCTTGGGGACACACGGGCCCGGGGAGCTGTTTTTT.

This clonotype was found many times. The J gene is TRBJ2-5, the V gene TRBV12-3 or TRBV12-4; TRBD2 aligns across 11 bases. V lost 6 bases to trimming and J lost 3 bases; unmatched junction nucleotides: 0. CDR3 length equals 13 residues. The CDR3, as DNA: TGTGCCAGCAGGGGACTAGCGGAAGAGACCCAGTACTTC. It codes for CASRGLAEETQYF.

This clonotype appeared many times. V gene TRBV20-1 combines with J gene TRBJ1-6; D call uncertain. This CDR3 has 14 amino acids. Per germline, CDR1 DFQATT and CDR2 SNEGSKA (reference sequence). V was trimmed by 4 bases and J by 10 bases, leaving 17 bases between them. The CDR3 region has the DNA TGCAGTGCTAAGTTCACCGGGGAGGGATCACCCCTCCACTTT. This gives the protein CSAKFTGEGSPLHF.

The J gene is TRBJ2-5, the V gene TRBV11-2; 12 positions match TRBD2. CDR1 and CDR2 (germline): SGHAT, FQNNGV. The CDR3 spans 15 residues. J lost 4 bases, V lost 1 base, and 1 base had no gene match. In DNA, the CDR3 is TGTGCCAGCAGCTTAGCGGGACTAGCGGGAGAGACCCAGTACTTC. The encoded protein is CASSLAGLAGETQYF.

This clonotype has at least ten counts. V usage is TRBV4-1 and J usage is TRBJ1-1; 7 positions agree with TRBD1. Germline V gene lookup returns CDR1 MGHRA and CDR2 YSYEKL. This CDR3 has 14 residues. Trimming cost V 1 base and J 10 bases; bases outside gene matches: 9. The CDR3 loop reads CASSQGVLDRRAFF. The CDR3 nucleotides read TGCGCCAGCAGCCAAGGAGTTCTGGACAGGAGAGCTTTCTTT.

This clonotype was counted a few times. CDR3 sequence (DNA): TGTGCCAGCAGATTGGGACAGACCTATGGCTACACCTTC. Amino acid sequence: CASRLGQTYGYTF. J is TRBJ1-2 and V is TRBV6-2 or TRBV6-3; TRBD1 aligns across 7 bases. J was trimmed by 4 bases and V by 6 bases; bases with no gene match: 5. The CDR3 consists of 13 residues. Germline CDR1 is MNHEY and CDR2 is SVGEGT.

The rearrangement uses TRBV6-2 or TRBV6-3 and TRBJ1-3; D is uncertain. This CDR3 has 14 residues. Germline CDR1 and CDR2: MNHEY and SVGEGT. V lost 0 bases, J lost 4 bases, and 7 bases lay in between. The DNA for the CDR3 is TGTGCCAGCAGTTACTCGGAGGTCGGAAACACCATATATTTT. Its protein product is CASSYSEVGNTIYF.

The genes are TRBV12-3 or TRBV12-4 and TRBJ2-7; 8 positions match TRBD1. The CDR3 covers 13 residues. The V gene end was trimmed by 3 bases and the J gene end by 9 bases; junction bases not matched to a gene: 7. CDR3 residues: CASSFGQGAGQYF. Here the CDR3 DNA reads TGTGCCAGCAGTTTCGGCCAGGGGGCGGGGCAGTACTTC.

V is TRBV28 and J is TRBJ2-5; D possibly corresponds to TRBD2 (5 bases). Trimming removed 3 bases from V and 1 base from J, with 12 bases in between. The CDR3 runs 15 residues. Germline loops: CDR1 MDHEN, CDR2 SYDVKM. The CDR3, as DNA: TGTGCCAGCAGTTTTGGGAGCTGGGGCCAAGAGACCCAGTACTTC. Its translation is CASSFGSWGQETQYF.

V usage is TRBV5-1 and J usage is TRBJ2-7, with 7 bases lining up with TRBD1. The V and J ends lost 0 bases and 2 bases, in that order; junction bases with no gene match: 8. CDR1 is SGHRS, CDR2 YFSETQ, per germline. This CDR3 comprises 16 residues. This CDR3 reads CASSLGTGRRTYEQYF. The CDR3 DNA reads TGCGCCAGCAGCTTGGGGACAGGCCGGAGAACCTACGAGCAGTACTTC.

This clonotype has ten or more counts. V usage is TRBV27 and J usage is TRBJ1-1, with D tentatively TRBD1 (5 bases). V lost 0 bases and J lost 5, with 13 bases in between. Germline-derived CDR1 and CDR2 are MNHEY and SMNVEV (reference sequence). This CDR3 has 15 residues. The CDR3 DNA sequence: TGTGCCAGCAGTTTATCTGGACTGAGGGGAACTGAAGCTTTCTTT. Protein: CASSLSGLRGTEAFF.

The sample holds a few counts of this clonotype. The genes are TRBV18 and TRBJ1-6; 7 positions agree with TRBD1. The CDR3 totals 17 residues. In germline, CDR1 is KGHSH, CDR2 LQKENI. V trimming: 4 bases; J trimming: 6 bases; junction bases outside the gene matches: 12. For the CDR3, the DNA is TGTGCCAGCTCACTGAACCCGGGACAGAGAATTAATTCACCCCTCCACTTT. It encodes CASSLNPGQRINSPLHF.

This clonotype was seen only a few times. The V call is TRBV24-1, the J call TRBJ2-2, with no clear D. Germline V CDR1 and CDR2: KGHDR, SFDVKD. This CDR3 has 14 amino acids. Between the trimmed V and J ends, which lost 5 bases and 1 base, there was a span of 7 bases. The CDR3 region has the DNA TGTGCCACCAGTGCATTGGGGAACACCGGGGAGCTGTTTTTT. Amino acid sequence: CATSALGNTGELFF.

At least ten counts were recorded for this clonotype. The chain links TRBV7-2 to TRBJ2-7, with D hard to call. V was trimmed by 3 bases and J by 2 bases, leaving 8 bases between them. CDR1 is SGHTA and CDR2 is FQGNSA in the germline V gene. This CDR3 region has 13 residues. In nucleotides, the CDR3 is TGTGCCAGCAGCTTTGACCACCCCTACGAGCAGTACTTC. Translating gives CASSFDHPYEQYF. Variable domain in full (rest from reference TRBV7-2 and TRBJ2-7): GAGVSQSPSNKVTEKGKDVELRCDPISGHTALYWYRQSLGQGLEFLIYFQGNSAPDKSGLPSDRFSAERTGGSVSTLTIQRTQQEDSAVYLCASSFDHPYEQYFGPGTRLTVT.

This clonotype was counted many times. V and J are TRBV10-3 and TRBJ2-2; 7 positions agree with TRBD2. The ends lost 2 bases at V and 1 base at J; junction bases unmatched: 7. CDR1 is ENHRY and CDR2 is SYGVKD in the germline V gene. This CDR3 has 17 amino acids. CDR3 DNA sequence: TGTGCCATCAGTGAGCCGGTCCTAGCGGAGAACACCGGGGAGCTGTTTTTT. It encodes CAISEPVLAENTGELFF.

The chain uses TRBV28 and TRBJ2-7; 7 bases fit TRBD1. This CDR3 has 16 amino acids. The germline CDR1 and CDR2 sequences are MDHEN and SYDVKM. The V and J ends lost 4 bases and 3 bases, in that order; junction bases with no gene match: 12. CDR3: CASSSFFGTALYEQYF. The DNA for the CDR3 is TGTGCCAGCAGTTCTTTTTTCGGGACAGCACTCTACGAGCAGTACTTC.

This clonotype was seen a few times. The gene calls are TRBV25-1 and TRBJ1-6; maybe TRBD1 (5 bases). Germline V gives CDR1 MGHDK, CDR2 SYGVNS. The germline V and J ends were trimmed by 0 bases and 9 bases, with 12 bases remaining between them. The CDR3 runs to 15 residues. For the CDR3, the DNA is TGTGCCAGCAGTGAATATACGGGGGTCGGTTCACCCCTCCACTTT. This gives the protein CASSEYTGVGSPLHF.